The 27 T cell receptor beta chains given below trace back to one sample, sequenced in a study of blood T cell repertoires in COVID-19. The method was immunoSEQ multiplex PCR; TCRdb's version includes in-frame clones alone and lacks a portion of them. The sample shows roughly 150,000 clones, roughly 87% of them seen only once. Source material: PBMCs or T cells enriched from blood (not recorded which). The receptors were gathered from a middle-aged woman who had been exposed to COVID-19.

This rearrangement joins TRBV19 to TRBJ1-2, with D hard to call. Germline V lookup: CDR1 LNHDA, CDR2 SQIVND (reference sequence). The CDR3 spans 14 residues. Trimming cost V 1 base and J 4 bases, with 10 bases left between them. The DNA of the CDR3 is TGTGCCAGTAGTATAGCGGACGGACTCTATGGCTACACCTTC. Its translation: CASSIADGLYGYTF. Drawing the rest from reference TRBV19 and TRBJ1-2, the complete variable domain is DGGITQSPKYLFRKEGQNVTLSCEQNLNHDAMYWYRQDPGQGLRLIYYSQIVNDFQKGDIAEGYSVSREKKESFPLTVTSAQKNPTAFYLCASSIADGLYGYTFGSGTRLTVV.

The table lists this clone with a count of one. The CDR3 is CASSLDATGVEAFF. CDR3 coding DNA: TGCGCCAGCAGCTTGGACGCTACAGGGGTTGAAGCTTTCTTT. The V call is TRBV5-1, the J call TRBJ1-1; TRBD1 matches at 7 bases. Trimming took 0 bases from V and 7 from J; bases not matched to a gene: 6. Germline lookup yields CDR1 SGHRS and CDR2 YFSETQ. The CDR3 spans 14 residues.

The V and J genes are TRBV19 and TRBJ1-4; maybe TRBD1 (6 bases). Germline V gene sequence: CDR1 LNHDA, CDR2 SQIVND (reference sequence). The CDR3 covers 14 residues. V lost 6 bases and J 11 bases, leaving 19 bases between the germline ends. CDR3 region: CASSNEPTGFKLFF. The CDR3 bases are TGTGCCAGTAGCAACGAACCGACAGGCTTCAAACTGTTTTTT. The entire variable domain, with the rest obtained from reference TRBV19 and TRBJ1-4, is as follows: DGGITQSPKYLFRKEGQNVTLSCEQNLNHDAMYWYRQDPGQGLRLIYYSQIVNDFQKGDIAEGYSVSREKKESFPLTVTSAQKNPTAFYLCASSNEPTGFKLFFGSGTQLSVL.

This clone has just a few counts. The chain combines TRBV27 with TRBJ2-7; the match to TRBD2 covers 7 bases. The trim removed 5 bases at V and 3 bases at J, leaving 4 bases unmatched. This CDR3 spans 13 amino acids. The germline CDR1 and CDR2 sequences are MNHEY and SMNVEV (reference sequence). CDR3 loop: CASSRREYYEQYF. The CDR3 nucleotides are TGTGCCAGCAGTCGGCGGGAGTACTACGAGCAGTACTTC.

This clone was observed a single time. The gene calls are TRBV19 and TRBJ2-2, with D tentatively TRBD1 (5 bases). The CDR3 loop spans 15 amino acids. V dropped 1 base and J dropped 4 bases, with 10 bases sitting between them. Germline V gene sequence: CDR1 LNHDA, CDR2 SQIVND (reference sequence). The CDR3 loop is CASSIARVGTGELFF. The CDR3 coding sequence is TGTGCCAGTAGTATAGCCAGGGTTGGCACCGGGGAGCTGTTTTTT.

CDR3 nucleotide sequence: TGTGCCAGCAGTTTCCAAGGGGCCGGGACTGAAGCTTTCTTT. It yields the protein CASSFQGAGTEAFF. V usage is TRBV28 and J usage is TRBJ1-1, with D possibly being TRBD1 (5 bases). This CDR3 is 14 amino acids long. Looked up from germline, CDR1 is MDHEN and CDR2 is SYDVKM. The V and J ends lost 3 bases and 5 bases respectively, with 13 bases between them.

The V and J genes are TRBV27 and TRBJ2-1, with 7 bases identical to TRBD1. Per the germline V gene, CDR1 is MNHEY and CDR2 is SMNVEV (reference sequence). The CDR3 runs 16 residues. The trim removed 2 bases at V and 5 bases at J, leaving 9 bases unmatched. This CDR3 is CASSLIAGGNNNEQFF. The DNA of the CDR3 is TGTGCCAGCAGTTTAATCGCAGGGGGTAACAACAATGAGCAGTTCTTC.

This clone has just one count. This sequence joins TRBV5-1 and TRBJ1-4; D gene unclear. The V and J ends lost 4 bases and 3 bases respectively, with 4 bases between them. The CDR3 consists of 12 residues. Germline CDR1 and CDR2: SGHRS and YFSETQ. The CDR3 region has the DNA TGCGCCAGCAGCATCGCTAATGAAAAACTGTTTTTT. Its translation: CASSIANEKLFF.

The rearrangement links TRBV6-2 or TRBV6-3 to TRBJ1-6; no clear D gene. Looked up from germline, CDR1 is MNHEY and CDR2 is SVGEGT. Trimming took off 6 bases at V and 11 bases at J, with 20 bases between the two ends. The CDR3 loop spans 15 amino acids. CDR3 in amino acids: CASSDPVEMFPPLHF. CDR3 DNA: TGTGCCAGCAGCGACCCGGTGGAGATGTTCCCACCCCTCCACTTT.

V gene TRBV14 combines with J gene TRBJ2-7; 9 bases agree with TRBD2. This CDR3 region has 16 residues. Germline CDR1 and CDR2: SGHDN and FVKESK. The trim removed 3 bases at V and 0 bases at J, leaving 6 bases unmatched. The CDR3 DNA sequence: TGTGCCAGCAGCCATACTAGCGGGCCTACCTCCTACGAGCAGTACTTC. This codes for CASSHTSGPTSYEQYF.

The genes are TRBV6-1 and TRBJ1-1; 10 nucleotides agree with TRBD1. This CDR3 is built from 16 residues. Losses at the gene ends were 4 bases for V and 3 bases for J; bases not matched to a gene: 8. Germline loops: CDR1 MNHNS, CDR2 SASEGT. The CDR3 here is CASSGYSGQGYTEAFF. CDR3 nucleotide sequence: TGTGCCAGCAGTGGGTATTCGGGACAGGGGTACACTGAAGCTTTCTTT.

This clone was detected a few times. The rearrangement joins TRBV29-1 to TRBJ1-1, with D perhaps matching TRBD1 (6 bases). CDR3 length equals 12 residues. The V and J ends lost 5 bases and 5 bases respectively, with 12 bases between them. CDR1 SQVTM and CDR2 ANQGSEA come from the germline V gene. The CDR3 region has the DNA TGCAGCGTTTTATCCAGGGGAACTGAAGCTTTCTTT. Encoded protein: CSVLSRGTEAFF.

This chain links TRBV6-5 with TRBJ1-2; TRBD1 might be the D (6 bases). There are 13 residues in the CDR3. Germline values: CDR1 MNHEY, CDR2 SVGAGI. V lost 6 bases and J 6 bases, leaving 14 bases between the germline ends. The CDR3 region is CASRTPRGHGYTF. CDR3 bases: TGTGCCAGCAGGACTCCCAGGGGCCATGGCTACACCTTC.

This clone has just a few counts. The rearrangement links TRBV3-1 (or the pseudogene TRBV3-2) to TRBJ1-1, with 7 positions matching TRBD1. J was trimmed by 4 bases and V by 6 bases; bases with no gene match: 8. The CDR3 runs to 14 residues. CDR1 LGHDT and CDR2 YNNKEL come from the germline V gene (reference sequence). CDR3 coding DNA: TGTGCCAGCAGTCAGACAGGGTTGAGCACTGAAGCTTTCTTT. This codes for CASSQTGLSTEAFF.

The chain couples TRBV27 to TRBJ2-5, with TRBD2 matching over 9 bases. Unmatched junction bases numbered 6, after V lost 2 bases and J lost 2 bases. The CDR3 runs to 16 residues. CDR1 is MNHEY and CDR2 is SMNVEV in the germline V gene (reference sequence). Written as DNA, the CDR3 is TGTGCCAGCAGTTTAGGGAACGCGGGGGGGCAAGAGACCCAGTACTTC. Residues: CASSLGNAGGQETQYF.

The chain has TRBV14 and TRBJ1-6; 7 bases are shared with TRBD1. The germline V gene has CDR1 SGHDN and CDR2 FVKESK. The CDR3 is made up of 15 amino acids. The ends lost 3 bases at V and 4 bases at J; junction bases unmatched: 3. In DNA, the CDR3 is TGTGCCAGCAGCCACGGACAGGTTTATAATTCACCCCTCCACTTT. It specifies CASSHGQVYNSPLHF.

The rearrangement links TRBV29-1 to TRBJ2-1, with 10 nucleotides matching TRBD2. Germline V lookup: CDR1 SQVTM, CDR2 ANQGSEA. Trimming took 6 bases from V and 15 from J; bases not matched to a gene: 5. The CDR3 sequence is 10 residues long. The CDR3 is CSVVAGGLFF. The CDR3 DNA reads TGCAGCGTGGTAGCGGGAGGACTGTTCTTC.

V is TRBV4-3 and J is TRBJ2-7; TRBD2 might be the D (6 bases). V was cut by 1 base and J by 4 bases, with 14 bases left in between. In germline, CDR1 is LGHNA, CDR2 YSLEER. This CDR3 has 15 residues. In nucleotides, the CDR3 is TGCGCCAGCAGCCAAGGGGTGGAGGGCGCGTACGAGCAGTACTTC. This codes for CASSQGVEGAYEQYF.

The CDR3 nucleotides read TGTGCCATCTCTCCCACAGGGAATTCCTACGAGCAGTACTTC. Its translation: CAISPTGNSYEQYF. V gene TRBV10-3 combines with J gene TRBJ2-7, with D perhaps matching TRBD1 (6 bases). The CDR3 runs 14 residues. In germline, CDR1 is ENHRY, CDR2 SYGVKD. Trimming shortened V by 8 bases and J by 1 base, and 15 bases separated the two germline ends.

The J gene is TRBJ2-7, the V gene TRBV7-9; possible D gene TRBD1, 6 bases. The CDR3 extends over 14 amino acids. V was trimmed by 5 bases and J by 2 bases, leaving 13 bases between them. Germline V gives CDR1 SEHNR, CDR2 FQNEAQ (reference sequence). CDR3 residues: CASSPGDQAYEQYF. The CDR3 DNA follows: TGTGCCAGCAGCCCAGGGGACCAGGCCTACGAGCAGTACTTC.

In this sample, this clone turned up once. This chain links TRBV5-6 with TRBJ2-3, with 7 bases matching TRBD2. The V gene's germline CDR1 is SGHDT and CDR2 YYEEEE. The CDR3 runs 14 residues. The junction had 6 bases not matched to a gene; V was cut back by 6 bases and J by 2 bases. The CDR3 spells CASTHGGVTDTQYF. CDR3 sequence (DNA): TGTGCCAGCACCCATGGGGGGGTCACAGATACGCAGTATTTT.

This CDR3 is CASRAGRGNSPLHF. For the CDR3, the DNA is TGTGCCAGCAGGGCGGGACGCGGGAATTCACCCCTCCACTTT. The J gene is TRBJ1-6, the V gene TRBV2; maybe TRBD1 (5 bases). The CDR3 length is 14 residues. V shed 6 bases and J shed 7 bases, with 13 bases lying between them. Germline CDR1 reads SNHLY; CDR2 reads FYNNEI.

The V gene is TRBV24-1, the J gene TRBJ1-2; TRBD1 matches 7 bases. This CDR3 comprises 14 residues. The J segment lost 3 bases and the V segment lost 4 bases, leaving 4 bases of the junction unmatched. Germline V gives CDR1 KGHDR, CDR2 SFDVKD. DNA of the CDR3: TGTGCCACCAGTGACCTTACAGGGGACTATGGCTACACCTTC. Amino acid sequence: CATSDLTGDYGYTF.

The chain is built from TRBV28 and TRBJ1-5; no reliable D call. V lost 4 bases and J lost 5, with 12 bases in between. The germline CDR1 and CDR2 sequences are MDHEN and SYDVKM. This CDR3 contains 14 residues. The CDR3 nucleotides are TGTGCCAGCAGTTCTCCTCGACGGGATCAGCCCCAGCATTTT. Its protein is CASSSPRRDQPQHF.

In DNA, the CDR3 is TGTGCCAGCTCACCCCGCGACAGGGGTACCATGAACACTGAAGCTTTCTTT. Translated: CASSPRDRGTMNTEAFF. The chain links TRBV18 to TRBJ1-1; 8 bases are a match to TRBD1. V was pared by 3 bases and J by 0 bases, with 9 bases of the junction left unmatched. The germline gives CDR1 KGHSH, CDR2 LQKENI. The CDR3 is 17 amino acids.

The chain has TRBV11-1 and TRBJ1-4; D is possibly TRBD1 (5 bases). The CDR3 has 15 residues. CDR1 and CDR2 (germline): SGHAT, FQDESV (reference sequence). Trimming left V 1 base short and J 8 bases short, with 14 bases between. For the CDR3, the DNA is TGTGCCAGCAGCTTAGTCGGAGGGGATGGGGAAAAACTGTTTTTT. Translated, it gives CASSLVGGDGEKLFF.

The rearrangement links TRBV6-7 to TRBJ2-2; D unresolved. TRBV6-7 is labeled an ORF, and its function is uncertain. V shed 2 bases and J shed 8 bases, with 3 bases lying between them. The CDR3 has 11 amino acids. DNA for the CDR3: TGTGCCAGCAGTTACCGGGGGGAGCTGTTTTTT. Translating gives CASSYRGELFF.